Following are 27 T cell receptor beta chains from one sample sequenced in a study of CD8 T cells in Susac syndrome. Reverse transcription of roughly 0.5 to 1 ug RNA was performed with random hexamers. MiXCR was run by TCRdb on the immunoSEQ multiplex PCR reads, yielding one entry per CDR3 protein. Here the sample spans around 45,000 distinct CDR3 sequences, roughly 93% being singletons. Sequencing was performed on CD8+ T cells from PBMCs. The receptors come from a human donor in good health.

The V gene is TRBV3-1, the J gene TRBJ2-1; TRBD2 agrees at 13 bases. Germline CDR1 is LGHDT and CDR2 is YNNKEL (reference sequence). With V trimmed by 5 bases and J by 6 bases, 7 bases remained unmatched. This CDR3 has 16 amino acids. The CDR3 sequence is CASSGLAGVNPNEQFF. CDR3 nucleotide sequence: TGTGCCAGCAGCGGACTAGCGGGAGTAAACCCCAATGAGCAGTTCTTC.

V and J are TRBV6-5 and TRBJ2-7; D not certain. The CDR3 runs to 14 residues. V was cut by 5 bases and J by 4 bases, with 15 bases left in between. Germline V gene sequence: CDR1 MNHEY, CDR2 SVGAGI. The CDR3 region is CASSPQAGLYEQYF. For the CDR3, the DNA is TGTGCCAGCAGTCCCCAGGCAGGTCTGTACGAGCAGTACTTC.

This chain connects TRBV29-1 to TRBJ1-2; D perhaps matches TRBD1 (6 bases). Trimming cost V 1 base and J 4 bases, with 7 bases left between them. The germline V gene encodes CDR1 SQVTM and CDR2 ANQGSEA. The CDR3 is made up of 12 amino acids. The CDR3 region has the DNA TGCAGCGTTGAAGGACAGGTCTATGGCTACACCTTC. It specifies CSVEGQVYGYTF.

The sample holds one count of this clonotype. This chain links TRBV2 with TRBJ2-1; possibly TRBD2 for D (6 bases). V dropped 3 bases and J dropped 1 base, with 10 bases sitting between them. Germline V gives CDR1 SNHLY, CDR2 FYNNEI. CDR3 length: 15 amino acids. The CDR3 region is CASSDFGGSYNEQFF. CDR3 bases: TGTGCCAGCAGTGACTTTGGAGGGTCCTACAATGAGCAGTTCTTC.

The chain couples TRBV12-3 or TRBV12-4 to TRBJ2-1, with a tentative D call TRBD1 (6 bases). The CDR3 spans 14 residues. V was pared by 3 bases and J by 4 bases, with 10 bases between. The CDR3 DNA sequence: TGTGCCAGCAGTTTGGTGGACAGTTACAATGAGCAGTTCTTC. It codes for CASSLVDSYNEQFF.

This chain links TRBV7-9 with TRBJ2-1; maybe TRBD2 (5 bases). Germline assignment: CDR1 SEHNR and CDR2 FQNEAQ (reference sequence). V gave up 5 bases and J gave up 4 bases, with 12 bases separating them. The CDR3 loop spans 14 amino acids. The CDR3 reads CASSPQTTYNEQFF. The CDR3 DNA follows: TGTGCCAGCAGCCCTCAGACTACTTACAATGAGCAGTTCTTC.

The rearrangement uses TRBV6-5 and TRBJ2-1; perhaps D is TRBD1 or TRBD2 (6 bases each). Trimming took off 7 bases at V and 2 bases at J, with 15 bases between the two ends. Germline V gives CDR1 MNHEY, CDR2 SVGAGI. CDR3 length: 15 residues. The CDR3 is CASTQGGGTYNEQFF. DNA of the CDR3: TGTGCCAGCACCCAAGGGGGAGGCACCTACAATGAGCAGTTCTTC.

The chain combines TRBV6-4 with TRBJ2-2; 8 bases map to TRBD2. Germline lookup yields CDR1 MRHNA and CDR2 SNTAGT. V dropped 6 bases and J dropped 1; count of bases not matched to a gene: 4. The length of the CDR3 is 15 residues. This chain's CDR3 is CASSLLAENTGELFF. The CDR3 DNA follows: TGTGCCAGCAGCCTACTAGCGGAGAACACCGGGGAGCTGTTTTTT.

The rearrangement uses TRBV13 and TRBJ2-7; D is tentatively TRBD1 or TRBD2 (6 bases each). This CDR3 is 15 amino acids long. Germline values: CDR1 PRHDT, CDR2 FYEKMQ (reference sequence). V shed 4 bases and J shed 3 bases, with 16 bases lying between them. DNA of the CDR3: TGTGCCAGCAGCTCCCAACGAGGGGGGCTCTACGAGCAGTACTTC. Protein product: CASSSQRGGLYEQYF.

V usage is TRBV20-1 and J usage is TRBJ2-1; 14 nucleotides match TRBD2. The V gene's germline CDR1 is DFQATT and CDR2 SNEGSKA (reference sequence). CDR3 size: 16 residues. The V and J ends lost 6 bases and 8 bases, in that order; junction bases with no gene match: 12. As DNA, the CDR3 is TGCAGTGCCCGGCAGCCGGGACTAGCGGGAGCCCATGAGCAGTTCTTC. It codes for CSARQPGLAGAHEQFF.

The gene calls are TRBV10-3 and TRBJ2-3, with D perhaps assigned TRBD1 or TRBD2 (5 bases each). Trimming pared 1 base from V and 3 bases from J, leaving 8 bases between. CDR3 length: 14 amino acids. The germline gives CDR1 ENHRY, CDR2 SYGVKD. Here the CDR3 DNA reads TGTGCCATCAGTGAGTTGGGGGAAACAGATACGCAGTATTTT. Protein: CAISELGETDTQYF.

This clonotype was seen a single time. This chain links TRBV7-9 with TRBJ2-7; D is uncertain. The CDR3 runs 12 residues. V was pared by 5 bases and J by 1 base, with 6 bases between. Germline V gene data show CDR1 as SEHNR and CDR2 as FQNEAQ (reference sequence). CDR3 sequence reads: CASSLWSYEQYF. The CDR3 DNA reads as TGTGCCAGCAGCCTATGGTCCTACGAGCAGTACTTC.

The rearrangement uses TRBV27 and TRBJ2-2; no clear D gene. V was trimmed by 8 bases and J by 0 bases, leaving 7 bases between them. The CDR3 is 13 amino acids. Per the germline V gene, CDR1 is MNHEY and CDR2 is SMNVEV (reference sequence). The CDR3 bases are TGTGCCAGCCAGGATACGAACACCGGGGAGCTGTTTTTT. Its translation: CASQDTNTGELFF.

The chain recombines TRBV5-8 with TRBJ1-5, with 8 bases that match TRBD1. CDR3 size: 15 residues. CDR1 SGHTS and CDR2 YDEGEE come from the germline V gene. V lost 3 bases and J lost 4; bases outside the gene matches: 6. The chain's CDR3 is CASSSGTGPNQPQHF. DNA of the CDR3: TGTGCCAGCAGCTCCGGGACAGGCCCGAATCAGCCCCAGCATTTT.

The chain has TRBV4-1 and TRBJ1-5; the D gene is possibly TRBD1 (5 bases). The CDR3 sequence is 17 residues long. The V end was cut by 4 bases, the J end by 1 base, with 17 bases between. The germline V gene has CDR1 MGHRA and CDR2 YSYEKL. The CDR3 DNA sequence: TGCGCCAGCAGCCCGGGGGGACGGGGAGGGAGCAATCAGCCCCAGCATTTT. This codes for CASSPGGRGGSNQPQHF.

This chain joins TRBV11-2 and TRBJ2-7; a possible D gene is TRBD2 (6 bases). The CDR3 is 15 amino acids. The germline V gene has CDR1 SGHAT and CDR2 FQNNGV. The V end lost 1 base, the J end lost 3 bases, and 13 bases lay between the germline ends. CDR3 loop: CASSLVYGSSYEQYF. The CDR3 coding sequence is TGTGCCAGCAGCTTAGTTTACGGGAGCAGCTACGAGCAGTACTTC.

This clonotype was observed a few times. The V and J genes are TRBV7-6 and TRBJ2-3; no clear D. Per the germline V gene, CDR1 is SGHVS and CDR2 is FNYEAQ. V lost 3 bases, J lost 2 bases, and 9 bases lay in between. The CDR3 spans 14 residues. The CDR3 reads CASSFLGNTDTQYF. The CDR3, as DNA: TGTGCCAGCAGCTTTCTGGGGAACACAGATACGCAGTATTTT. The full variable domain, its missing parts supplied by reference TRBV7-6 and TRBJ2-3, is GAGVSQSPRYKVTKRGQDVALRCDPISGHVSLYWYRQALGQGPEFLTYFNYEAQQDKSGLPNDRFSAERPEGSISTLTIQRTEQRDSAMYRCASSFLGNTDTQYFGPGTRLTVL.

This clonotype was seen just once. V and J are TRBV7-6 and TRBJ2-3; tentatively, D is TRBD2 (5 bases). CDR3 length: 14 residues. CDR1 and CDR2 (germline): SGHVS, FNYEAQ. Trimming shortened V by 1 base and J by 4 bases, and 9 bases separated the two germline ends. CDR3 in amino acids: CASSLGSSPDTQYF. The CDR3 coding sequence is TGTGCCAGCAGCTTAGGGTCTAGCCCAGATACGCAGTATTTT.

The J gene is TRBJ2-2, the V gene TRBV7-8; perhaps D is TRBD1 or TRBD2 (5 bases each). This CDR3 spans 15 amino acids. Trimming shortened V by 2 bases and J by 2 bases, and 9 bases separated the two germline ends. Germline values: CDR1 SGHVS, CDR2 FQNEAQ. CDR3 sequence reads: CASSLFGGNTGELFF. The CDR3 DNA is TGTGCCAGCAGCTTATTTGGGGGAAACACCGGGGAGCTGTTTTTT.

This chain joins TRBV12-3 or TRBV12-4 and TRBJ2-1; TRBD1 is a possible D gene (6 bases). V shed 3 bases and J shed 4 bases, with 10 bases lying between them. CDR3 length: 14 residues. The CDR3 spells CASSFQGTYNEQFF. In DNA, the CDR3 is TGTGCCAGCAGTTTCCAGGGGACATACAATGAGCAGTTCTTC.

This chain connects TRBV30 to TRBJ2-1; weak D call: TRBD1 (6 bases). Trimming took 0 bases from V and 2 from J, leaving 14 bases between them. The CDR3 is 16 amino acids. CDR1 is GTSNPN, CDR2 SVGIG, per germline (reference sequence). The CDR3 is CAWSVPSGQTYNEQFF. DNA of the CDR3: TGTGCCTGGAGTGTACCCTCGGGACAAACCTACAATGAGCAGTTCTTC.

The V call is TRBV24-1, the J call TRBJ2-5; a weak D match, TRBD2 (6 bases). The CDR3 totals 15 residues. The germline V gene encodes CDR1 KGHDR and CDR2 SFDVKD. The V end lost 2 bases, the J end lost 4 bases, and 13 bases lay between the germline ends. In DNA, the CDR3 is TGTGCCACCAGTGATTATGGCAGGGAGGTAGAGACCCAGTACTTC. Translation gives CATSDYGREVETQYF.

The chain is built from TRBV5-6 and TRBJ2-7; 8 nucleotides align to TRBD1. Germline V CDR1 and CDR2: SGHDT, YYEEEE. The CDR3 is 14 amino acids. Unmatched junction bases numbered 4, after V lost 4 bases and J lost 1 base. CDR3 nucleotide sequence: TGTGCCAGCAGCCCCGGACAGGGTTCCTACGAGCAGTACTTC. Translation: CASSPGQGSYEQYF.

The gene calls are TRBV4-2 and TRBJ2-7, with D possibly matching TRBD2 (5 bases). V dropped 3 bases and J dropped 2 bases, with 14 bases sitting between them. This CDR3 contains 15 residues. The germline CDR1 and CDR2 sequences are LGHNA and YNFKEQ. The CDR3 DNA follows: TGTGCCAGCAGCCATGCCACGGGGTCCGCCTACGAGCAGTACTTC. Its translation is CASSHATGSAYEQYF.

The CDR3, as DNA: TGTGCCAGCAGACCTCCAATCTACTCCCCCAATGAAAAACTGTTTTTT. Protein sequence: CASRPPIYSPNEKLFF. The V call is TRBV28, the J call TRBJ1-4; D gene uncertain. Per germline, CDR1 MDHEN and CDR2 SYDVKM. The CDR3 contains 16 residues. V lost 6 bases, J lost 5 bases, and 19 bases lay in between.

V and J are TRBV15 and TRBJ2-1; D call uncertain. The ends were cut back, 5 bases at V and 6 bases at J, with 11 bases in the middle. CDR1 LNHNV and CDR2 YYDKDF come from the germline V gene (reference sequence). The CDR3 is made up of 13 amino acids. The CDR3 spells CATSPRRPNEQFF. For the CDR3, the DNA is TGTGCCACCAGCCCACGAAGGCCCAATGAGCAGTTCTTC. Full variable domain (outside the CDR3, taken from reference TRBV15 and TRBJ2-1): DAMVIQNPRYQVTQFGKPVTLSCSQTLNHNVMYWYQQKSSQAPKLLFHYYDKDFNNEADTPDNFQSRRPNTSFCFLDIRSPGLGDTAMYLCATSPRRPNEQFFGPGTRLTVL.

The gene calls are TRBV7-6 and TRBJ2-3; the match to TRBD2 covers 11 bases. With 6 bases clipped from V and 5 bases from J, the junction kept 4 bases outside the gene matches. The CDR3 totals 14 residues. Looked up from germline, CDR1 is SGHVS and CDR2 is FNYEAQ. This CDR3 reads CASSILAGEDTQYF. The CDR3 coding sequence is TGTGCCAGCAGTATACTAGCGGGAGAAGATACGCAGTATTTT.